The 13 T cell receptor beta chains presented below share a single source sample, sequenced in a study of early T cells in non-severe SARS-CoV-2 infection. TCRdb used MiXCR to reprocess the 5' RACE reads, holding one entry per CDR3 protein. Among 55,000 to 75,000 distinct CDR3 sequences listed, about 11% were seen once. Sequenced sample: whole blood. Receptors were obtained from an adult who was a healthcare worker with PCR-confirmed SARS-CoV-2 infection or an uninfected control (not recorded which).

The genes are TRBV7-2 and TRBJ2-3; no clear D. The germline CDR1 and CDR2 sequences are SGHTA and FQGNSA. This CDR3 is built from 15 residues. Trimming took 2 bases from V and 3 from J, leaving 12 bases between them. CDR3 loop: CASSLLRMGTDTQYF. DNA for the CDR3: TGTGCCAGCAGCTTACTAAGGATGGGGACAGATACGCAGTATTTT.

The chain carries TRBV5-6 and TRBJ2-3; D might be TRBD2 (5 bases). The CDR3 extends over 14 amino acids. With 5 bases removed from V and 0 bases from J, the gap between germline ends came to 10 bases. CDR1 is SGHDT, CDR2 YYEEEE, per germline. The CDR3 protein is CASRRTASTDTQYF. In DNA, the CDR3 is TGTGCCAGCAGGAGGACTGCTAGCACAGATACGCAGTATTTT.

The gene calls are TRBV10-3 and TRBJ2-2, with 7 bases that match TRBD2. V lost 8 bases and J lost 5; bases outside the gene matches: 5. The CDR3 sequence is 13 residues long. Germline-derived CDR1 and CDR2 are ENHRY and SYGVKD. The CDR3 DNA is TGTGCCATCGCGGCGGGAGAGACCGGGGAGCTGTTTTTT. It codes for CAIAAGETGELFF.

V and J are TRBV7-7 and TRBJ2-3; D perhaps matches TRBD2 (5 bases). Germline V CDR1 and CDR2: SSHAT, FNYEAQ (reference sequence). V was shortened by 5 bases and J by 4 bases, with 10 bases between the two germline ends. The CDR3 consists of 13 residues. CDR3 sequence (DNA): TGTGCCAGCAGCATAACTAGGGCAGATACGCAGTATTTT. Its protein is CASSITRADTQYF.

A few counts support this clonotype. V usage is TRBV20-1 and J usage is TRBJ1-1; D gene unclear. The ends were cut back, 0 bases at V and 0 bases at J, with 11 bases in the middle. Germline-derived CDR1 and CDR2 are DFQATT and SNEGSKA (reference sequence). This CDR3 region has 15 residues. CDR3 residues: CSARDLSRMNTEAFF. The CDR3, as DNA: TGCAGTGCTAGAGATCTGAGCAGGATGAACACTGAAGCTTTCTTT.

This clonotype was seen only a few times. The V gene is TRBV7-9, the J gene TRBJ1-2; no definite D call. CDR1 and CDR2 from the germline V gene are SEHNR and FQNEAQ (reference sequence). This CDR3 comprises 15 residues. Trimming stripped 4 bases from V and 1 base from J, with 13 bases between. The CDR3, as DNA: TGTGCCAGCAGCTCAGTCCAGGCTGATAACTATGGCTACACCTTC. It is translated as CASSSVQADNYGYTF.

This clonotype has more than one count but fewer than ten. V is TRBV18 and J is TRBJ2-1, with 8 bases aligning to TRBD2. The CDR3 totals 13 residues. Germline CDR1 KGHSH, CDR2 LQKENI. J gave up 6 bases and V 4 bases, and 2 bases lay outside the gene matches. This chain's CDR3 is CASSRSGTNEQFF. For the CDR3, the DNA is TGTGCCAGCTCACGTAGCGGGACCAATGAGCAGTTCTTC.

CDR3 bases: TGCAGCGTAACCCAAGACGGAGTAACCGGGGAGCTGTTTTTT. It specifies CSVTQDGVTGELFF. This sequence joins TRBV29-1 and TRBJ2-2; no clear D. The CDR3 totals 14 residues. Looked up from germline, CDR1 is SQVTM and CDR2 is ANQGSEA. Deletions cut 6 bases from V and 5 bases from J, with 16 bases between.

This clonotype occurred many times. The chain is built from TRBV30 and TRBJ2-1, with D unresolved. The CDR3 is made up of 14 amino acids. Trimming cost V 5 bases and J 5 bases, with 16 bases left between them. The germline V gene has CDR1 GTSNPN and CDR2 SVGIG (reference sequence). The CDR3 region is CAWWPDTSNNEQFF. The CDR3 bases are TGTGCCTGGTGGCCCGACACCTCAAACAATGAGCAGTTCTTC.

CDR3 sequence (DNA): TGTGCCAGCAGTCGGGACAGACGTGAAGCTTTCTTT. Encoded protein: CASSRDRREAFF. V usage is TRBV6-5 and J usage is TRBJ1-1; TRBD1 agrees at 7 bases. J gave up 7 bases and V 5 bases, and 4 bases lay outside the gene matches. From germline, CDR1 is MNHEY and CDR2 SVGAGI. The CDR3 loop spans 12 amino acids.

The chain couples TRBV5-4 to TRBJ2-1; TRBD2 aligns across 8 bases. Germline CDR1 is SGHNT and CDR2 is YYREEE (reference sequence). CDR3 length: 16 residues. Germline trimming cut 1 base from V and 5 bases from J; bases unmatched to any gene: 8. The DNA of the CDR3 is TGTGCCAGCAGCTTGCCACCGGGACTAGGTGACAATGAGCAGTTCTTC. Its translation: CASSLPPGLGDNEQFF.

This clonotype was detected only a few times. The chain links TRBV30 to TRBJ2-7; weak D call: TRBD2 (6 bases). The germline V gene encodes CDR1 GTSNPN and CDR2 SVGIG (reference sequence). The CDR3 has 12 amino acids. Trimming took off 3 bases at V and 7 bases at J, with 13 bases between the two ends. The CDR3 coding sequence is TGTGCCTGGAGGGACGATGCGGGGGAGCAGTACTTC. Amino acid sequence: CAWRDDAGEQYF. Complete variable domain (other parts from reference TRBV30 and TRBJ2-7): SQTIHQWPATLVQPVGSPLSLECTVEGTSNPNLYWYRQAAGRGLQLLFYSVGIGQISSEVPQNLSASRPQDRQFILSSKKLLLSDSGFYLCAWRDDAGEQYFGPGTRLTVT.

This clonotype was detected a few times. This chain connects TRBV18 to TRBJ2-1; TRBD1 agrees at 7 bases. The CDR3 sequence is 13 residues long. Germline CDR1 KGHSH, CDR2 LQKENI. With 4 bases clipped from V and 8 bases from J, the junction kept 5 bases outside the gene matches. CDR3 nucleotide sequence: TGTGCCAGCTCACAGGGGGCCCCCGATGAGCAGTTCTTC. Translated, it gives CASSQGAPDEQFF.